This paragraph reports one TCR beta chain. The antigen is not known. The data were taken from a study of response to subunit inactivated influenza vaccine. Notes on the study in general: Authors proposed each seasonal influenza vaccination draws in few new T cells.

Using its own MiXCR run on the RT-PCR reads, TCRdb lists one record per CDR3 protein. The sample contains around 650,000 distinct CDR3 sequences, 15% to 17% of which appear only once. CDR3 length: 15 amino acids. The V end was cut by 5 bases, the J end by 3 bases, with 14 bases between. CDR1 is MNHEY, CDR2 SMNVEV, per germline (reference sequence). The V gene is TRBV27, the J gene TRBJ2-1; D perhaps matches TRBD2 (6 bases). The source material was PBMCs from blood, sampled 11 to 12 days after vaccination. The clonotype originates from a man aged 45 to 65 who received an inactivated influenza vaccine. The CDR3 nucleotides are TGTGCCAGCAGTCAAGGGGCGGGAATCTACAATGAGCAGTTCTTC. Translation: CASSQGAGIYNEQFF.